This T cell receptor beta chain was documented in a study of OX40 agonist ivuxolimab in advanced cancers. The CDR3 covers 13 residues. Germline CDR1 reads LNHDA; CDR2 reads SQIVND (reference sequence). In the case of this clone: At one boundary the junction diverges from the germline segment, which might be a read error.

Sequenced by immunoSEQ multiplex PCR; TCRdb stores in-frame clones only, minus some. This table has under 95,000 clones, 85% appearing once. Source: CD4+ or CD8+ T cells sorted from blood, taken in a trial of the OX40 agonist ivuxolimab. V and J are TRBV19 and TRBJ2-5; D not certain. The sequence was obtained from an adult with an advanced solid tumor such as melanoma, head and neck, liver or kidney cancer. CDR3 DNA sequence: TGTGCCAGCAGTAGGCGATGGCGGGAGACCCAGTACTTC. This codes for CASSRRWRETQYF.